The rows below give T cell receptor beta chains drawn from one sample of a study of cytomegalovirus exposure and HLA in healthy donors. TCRdb's table, derived via immunoSEQ multiplex PCR, lists solely in-frame clones and lacks some. The sample carries 90,000 to 150,000 clones, around 77% recorded once. The material sequenced was PBMCs. The receptors here all came from a man aged 18 to 30 in good health and CMV-seropositive. The CDR3 runs from the conserved cysteine through the conserved F or W. Each record gives: J gene, D gene, V gene, clone size, CDR3 DNA, CDR3 protein. D genes are given only for firm matches. Size tells how often a clone was seen (once, few, many) or the class of an expanded clone, and some rows leave it out.

TRBJ2-7,TRBD1,TRBV5-1,NA,TGCGCCAGCAGCTTGGTCAGGGGGCAGGAGCAGTACTTC,CASSLVRGQEQYF
TRBJ2-7,NA,TRBV10-3,NA,TGTGCCATCAGTGACCCCCGGAGGGGAGGGGGTACCTACGAGCAGTACTTC,CAISDPRRGGGTYEQYF
TRBJ2-1,TRBD1,TRBV19,few,TGTGCCAGTAGTAAACAGGGGAGCTCCTACAATGAGCAGTTCTTC,CASSKQGSSYNEQFF
TRBJ2-7,NA,TRBV9,NA,TGTGCCAGCAGCCCGCGAGAGTGGGACACCTACGAGCAGTACTTC,CASSPREWDTYEQYF
TRBJ2-1,TRBD2,TRBV28,NA,TGTGCCAGCAGCCAGACTAGCTGGGGTGAGCAGTTCTTC,CASSQTSWGEQFF
TRBJ2-1,NA,TRBV29-1,NA,TGCAGCGTTGAGAGTCGGGGGACGAAGCAGTTCTTC,CSVESRGTKQFF
TRBJ1-5,NA,TRBV7-2,NA,TGTGCCAGCAGCTTAGTTGGGGCAGAAAACAATCAGCCCCAGCATTTT,CASSLVGAENNQPQHF
TRBJ1-5,NA,TRBV27,once,TGTGCATCCTCGATACAGGGCGGTAATCAGCCCCAGCATTTT,CASSIQGGNQPQHF
TRBJ1-1,NA,TRBV10-2,NA,TGCGCCAGCAGTGAATCGGGGGGTTCGGGTAGCACTGAAGCTTTCTTT,CASSESGGSGSTEAFF
TRBJ1-4,NA,TRBV5-6,NA,TGTGCCAGCAGGAGCGGGGCCAATGGCGAAAAACTGTTTTTT,CASRSGANGEKLFF
TRBJ1-2,NA,TRBV28,NA,TGTGCCAGCAACCAACAGCACTATGGCTACACCTTC,CASNQQHYGYTF
TRBJ1-2,NA,TRBV6-5,NA,TGTGCCAGCAGTTACTCGGCATCCTATGGCTACACCTTC,CASSYSASYGYTF
TRBJ1-2,NA,TRBV6-5,NA,TGTGCCAGCAGCCCCGGACGGGAAATCTATGGCTACACCTTC,CASSPGREIYGYTF
TRBJ2-5,TRBD2,TRBV7-6,NA,TGTGCCAGCAGCTTAGGGACTAGCGGGAGGGTTGAGACCCAGTACTTC,CASSLGTSGRVETQYF
TRBJ2-4,NA,TRBV9,NA,TGTGCCAGCAGCGTAGAAGGCAGCCGAGGTGGAAACATTCAGTACTTC,CASSVEGSRGGNIQYF
TRBJ1-5,NA,TRBV6-5,NA,TGTGCCAGCAGTTACTCGAGAGGCAATCAGCCCCAGCATTTT,CASSYSRGNQPQHF
TRBJ1-3,NA,TRBV30,NA,TGTGCCCTTCGGGATGGGGCTGGAAACACCATATATTTT,CALRDGAGNTIYF
TRBJ1-1,NA,TRBV7-9,NA,TGTGCCAGCAGCTTGGCAGGACAAAACACTGAAGCTTTCTTT,CASSLAGQNTEAFF
TRBJ1-1,TRBD1,TRBV25-1,NA,TGTGCCAGCAGTGCGTTACAGGGGCTGAACACTGAAGCTTTCTTT,CASSALQGLNTEAFF
TRBJ2-1,TRBD2,TRBV14,NA,TGTGCCAGCAGCCAGACTAGCGGGGGGCTGTTCTTC,CASSQTSGGLFF
TRBJ2-4,TRBD1,TRBV5-1,NA,TGCGCCAGCAGCTTGGGACAGGGGCTAGCCAAAAACAGTCAGTACTTC,CASSLGQGLAKNSQYF
TRBJ2-2,NA,TRBV29-1,NA,TGCAGCGTTGAAAGGGGGTTGAACACCGGGGAGCTGTTTTTT,CSVERGLNTGELFF
TRBJ1-5,TRBD1,TRBV7-6,NA,TGTGCCAGCAGCAGGGACAGGGGGCGGGGGGCCCAGCATTTT,CASSRDRGRGAQHF
TRBJ2-1,TRBD2,TRBV11-1,once,TGTGCCAGCAGCCCTCCGGGACTAGCGGACTACAATGAGCAGTTCTTC,CASSPPGLADYNEQFF
TRBJ2-7,TRBD1,TRBV5-4,NA,TGTGCCAGCAGATTCGACAGGGGCTCCTACGAGCAGTACTTC,CASRFDRGSYEQYF
TRBJ2-7,TRBD1,TRBV11-1,NA,TGTGCCAGCAGCGCTCAACCGGGACAGGGGCCCGAGCAGTACTTC,CASSAQPGQGPEQYF
TRBJ2-1,TRBD2,TRBV7-9,NA,TGTGCCAGCGTGAGGAGCGGGGGCTTCGATGAGCAGTTCTTC,CASVRSGGFDEQFF
TRBJ1-3,NA,TRBV13,NA,TGTGCCAGCAGCTTAGCGACAACTGGAAACACCATATATTTT,CASSLATTGNTIYF
TRBJ1-4,NA,TRBV5-6,NA,TGTGCCAGCAGCCCAGGGGTTACTCATGAAAAACTGTTTTTT,CASSPGVTHEKLFF
TRBJ1-2,NA,TRBV29-1,NA,TGCAGCGTTGAATCAGGCTCAGACCGAACGCTTGGCTACACCTTC,CSVESGSDRTLGYTF
TRBJ2-7,NA,TRBV12-2,NA,TGTGCAAGTCGCTTGCAGGGGTTGTCCTACGAGCAGTACTTC,CASRLQGLSYEQYF
TRBJ2-7,NA,TRBV18,few,TGTGCCAGCTCACAGGGGGAAGAGAATGAGCAGTACTTC,CASSQGEENEQYF
TRBJ2-7,NA,TRBV19,NA,TGTGCCAGTAGTATAGCAGGGGCGCTTTGGCCCTACGAGCAGTACTTC,CASSIAGALWPYEQYF
TRBJ1-5,NA,TRBV19,NA,TGTGCCAGTAGTCTATCTCATCTCAATCAGCCCCAGCATTTT,CASSLSHLNQPQHF
TRBJ2-3,NA,TRBV9,NA,TGTGCCAGCAGCGCCAGGGTTGGTGGGGACACAGATACGCAGTATTTT,CASSARVGGDTDTQYF
TRBJ1-2,NA,TRBV5-6,once,TGTGCCAGCAGCGATTTTTTGCCCGAGGGAGTGAATTCGGCCGGCTACACCTTC,CASSDFLPEGVNSAGYTF
TRBJ2-7,TRBD2,TRBV6-1,NA,TGTGCCAGCAGTGATAGGACTAGCCGCATTAGGGACTCCTACGAGCAGTACTTC,CASSDRTSRIRDSYEQYF
TRBJ2-7,TRBD1,TRBV13,NA,TGTGCCAGCAGCTCAGGACAGGGGGCCTACGAGCAGTACTTC,CASSSGQGAYEQYF
TRBJ2-5,TRBD2,TRBV6-1,NA,TGTGCCAGCAGTGATCCTTGGGTTAGCGGGGGGCAAGAGACCCAGTACTTC,CASSDPWVSGGQETQYF
TRBJ1-1,TRBD1,TRBV28,NA,TGTGCCAGCTTCAGGGGGTCCACTGAAGCTTTCTTT,CASFRGSTEAFF
TRBJ2-7,NA,TRBV5-1,few,TGCGCCAGCAGCTTGGCCGTTTCTTCTTCGGGTTCTTCTTTCTACGAGCAGTACTTC,CASSLAVSSSGSSFYEQYF
TRBJ1-2,TRBD1,TRBV4-2,NA,TGTGCCAGCAGCCAAGGAGGACAGGGCAACTATGGCTACACCTTC,CASSQGGQGNYGYTF
TRBJ2-3,NA,TRBV5-6,NA,TGTGCCAGCAGCTCCCTAGACCTTAGCACAGATACGCAGTATTTT,CASSSLDLSTDTQYF
TRBJ1-4,NA,TRBV2,NA,TGTGCCAGCAGTGGTGGAGGGGCGGATGAAAAACTGTTTTTT,CASSGGGADEKLFF
TRBJ2-1,TRBD2,TRBV13,NA,TGTGCCAGCAGCTTAGGTTTATTACTAGCGGGAGGCTCGAACAATGAGCAGTTCTTC,CASSLGLLLAGGSNNEQFF
TRBJ2-3,TRBD2,TRBV19,NA,TGTGCCAGTAGTGGTGGGACTAGCGGGAGCAGAGATACGCAGTATTTT,CASSGGTSGSRDTQYF
TRBJ2-5,NA,TRBV7-6,NA,TGTGCCAGCAGCACAGAAATTCAAGAGACCCAGTACTTC,CASSTEIQETQYF
TRBJ2-5,NA,TRBV11-1,once,TGTGCCAGCAGCTTCCCAGGGGCGGAGACCCAGTACTTC,CASSFPGAETQYF
TRBJ1-3,NA,TRBV2,NA,TGTGCCAGCAGTTTGGACAAGGGATCTGGAAACACCATATATTTT,CASSLDKGSGNTIYF
TRBJ1-5,TRBD1,TRBV6-5,NA,TGTGCCAGCAGTGAAGTAAGGGGGCATCAGCCCCAGCATTTT,CASSEVRGHQPQHF
TRBJ2-3,TRBD2,TRBV11-2,NA,TGTGCCAGCAGCTTAGAAGTGGGAGGGAGTACAGATACGCAGTATTTT,CASSLEVGGSTDTQYF
TRBJ1-1,TRBD1,TRBV27,NA,TGTGCCAGCCCATCGTGGACAGGAGAGAACACTGAAGCTTTCTTT,CASPSWTGENTEAFF
TRBJ2-7,TRBD1,TRBV29-1,NA,TGCAGCGTCGGACAGGTTGCCGAGCAGTACTTC,CSVGQVAEQYF
TRBJ1-5,NA,TRBV6-1,NA,TGTGCCAGCAGTGAAGTGGCGGATAATCAGCCCCAGCATTTT,CASSEVADNQPQHF
TRBJ2-7,TRBD1,TRBV6-1,few,TGTGCCAGCAGTGAAGGGGGACAGGGGTCCTACGAGCAGTACTTC,CASSEGGQGSYEQYF